The source of this TCR beta chain is a study of T cell responses to AZD1222 COVID-19 vaccine. The wider study: Pooling was applied to second doses at about 4 or about 12 weeks. Regarding the study as a whole: CD4 TCRs covered the whole spike, strongest at regions 160-218 and 743-854. Within unmutated variant regions lay the reported targets of nearly half of spike-specific TCRs.

Per the germline V gene, CDR1 is MDHEN and CDR2 is SYDVKM. Trimming removed 6 bases from V and 0 bases from J, with 18 bases in between. The CDR3 totals 17 residues. Concerning this clone itself: Its target is unknown.

Clones were read by immunoSEQ multiplex PCR, and TCRdb kept only the in-frame ones, dropping some. The sample holds 150,000 to 180,000 clones, 90% seen once. The sequences come from peripheral blood, collected on day 0 of AZD1222 vaccination. The receptor was derived from an adult in good health. J is TRBJ1-5 and V is TRBV28; D is uncertain. The CDR3 reads CASRPDTWEYSNQPQHF. CDR3 in DNA: TGTGCCAGCAGGCCAGATACGTGGGAGTATAGCAATCAGCCCCAGCATTTT.